This T cell receptor (beta chain) came from a study of human T cells and chemical hapten exposure. Study at large: Across samples, TCR yields varied, mostly owing to small differences in pooled library volumes.

V lost 4 bases and J lost 5; bases outside the gene matches: 4. The CDR3 spans 16 residues. Per germline, CDR1 SEHNR and CDR2 FQNEAQ (reference sequence). Sample time point: patch test 2, 6 weeks after DPC sensitization. As to treatment: therapeutic diphenylcyclopropenone sensitization with weekly scalp DPC. This clonotype was counted at least ten times. Unique molecular identifiers were attached to individual cDNA molecules during library preparation. Via MiXCR, TCRdb re-called the RACE reads, giving one row per CDR3 protein. Here the sample spans about 140,000 distinct CDR3 sequences, about 11% being singletons.

The receptor comes from a woman in her forties or fifties with alopecia areata. Some clones in this sample may be carry-over from other donors' samples. The chain links TRBV7-9 to TRBJ2-2; 13 bases line up with TRBD2. The source was whole blood, collected in connection with sensitization to the hapten diphenylcyclopropenone (DPC). The CDR3 region is CASSSGLAGVTGELFF. In DNA form, the CDR3 reads TGTGCCAGCAGCTCCGGACTAGCGGGAGTGACCGGGGAGCTGTTTTTT.